These T cell receptor beta chains were read from a single sample in a study of blood T cell repertoires in COVID-19. Sequencing was performed with immunoSEQ multiplex PCR; in TCRdb, only in-frame clones are kept and a portion is missing. The sample records over 35,000 clones, about nine tenths being singletons. Sequencing used peripheral blood. Every receptor here comes from a man aged 60 to 75 with active COVID-19. Each CDR3 is given with its conserved first and last residue. A D gene is named only where the DNA matches it firmly. Only part of the rows carry a size: once, few, many, or a class if the clone is expanded.

V gene	CDR3 length	D gene	clone size	J gene	CDR3 protein	CDR3 DNA
TRBV4-2	20	TRBD2	NA	TRBJ2-5	CASSPLFGPYQTSEEETQYF	TGTGCCAGCAGCCCTTTGTTCGGGCCGTACCAGACTAGCGAGGAAGAGACCCAGTACTTC
TRBV4-1	15	TRBD2	NA	TRBJ2-1	CASSQWTSGNNEQFF	TGCGCCAGCAGCCAATGGACTAGCGGGAACAATGAGCAGTTCTTC
TRBV7-2	11	NA	NA	TRBJ2-7	CASSLSFEQYF	TGTGCCAGCAGCTTAAGCTTCGAGCAGTACTTC
TRBV2	15	NA	once	TRBJ2-5	CASRHRGSPQETQYF	TGTGCCAGCAGACATCGCGGGTCTCCTCAAGAGACCCAGTACTTC
TRBV12-3/TRBV12-4	13	NA	NA	TRBJ2-3	CASSLARLDTQYF	TGTGCCAGCAGTTTAGCGCGATTGGATACGCAGTATTTT
TRBV6-5	14	NA	NA	TRBJ2-2	CASQWGVGTGELFF	TGTGCCAGCCAATGGGGAGTTGGCACCGGGGAGCTGTTTTTT
TRBV10-1	17	NA	few	TRBJ2-4	CASSDPPSAIAKNIQYF	TGCGCCAGCAGTGACCCCCCTAGCGCAATAGCCAAAAACATTCAGTACTTC
TRBV9	17	TRBD2	few	TRBJ2-1	CASSVGAGGISSNEQFF	TGTGCCAGCAGCGTAGGAGCGGGAGGGATCTCCTCCAATGAGCAGTTCTTC
TRBV6-5	15	TRBD2	NA	TRBJ2-7	CASSSFSGGVGEQYF	TGTGCCAGCAGTTCTTTTAGCGGGGGAGTCGGCGAGCAGTACTTC
TRBV2	14	NA	NA	TRBJ2-3	CASRTTTHTDTQYF	TGTGCCAGCAGGACGACAACTCACACAGATACGCAGTATTTT